Below are 27 T cell receptor beta chains sequenced from a single sample in a study of graft-versus-host responses after intestinal transplantation. Assay used: immunoSEQ multiplex PCR; TCRdb lists only in-frame clones, some missing. The data show tens of thousands of clones, with about 95% seen just once and around 0.18% held by the top ten. No antigen has been identified for these receptors. This sample comprised unstimulated CD4+ T cells sorted from spleen or lymph node cells, obtained before transplant. These receptor sequences come from a human donor who was the organ donor for an intestinal transplant.

The chain is built from TRBV5-5 and TRBJ1-2, with D possibly matching TRBD1 (6 bases). Trimming left V 0 bases short and J 4 bases short, with 13 bases between. The CDR3 consists of 15 residues. CDR1 SGHKS and CDR2 YYEKEE come from the germline V gene (reference sequence). CDR3 in amino acids: CASSLEGSGVYGYTF. CDR3 coding DNA: TGTGCCAGCAGCTTGGAGGGGTCAGGGGTCTATGGCTACACCTTC.

CDR3: CASIDVEGFPGYTF. CDR3 bases: TGTGCCAGCATTGACGTGGAGGGATTTCCTGGCTACACCTTC. The V call is TRBV28, the J call TRBJ1-2, with D hard to call. Trimming left V 7 bases short and J 7 bases short, with 19 bases between. This CDR3 region has 14 residues. CDR1 and CDR2 (germline): MDHEN, SYDVKM.

The chain couples TRBV5-4 to TRBJ2-7; 8 bases are a match to TRBD1. Germline CDR1 is SGHNT and CDR2 is YYREEE (reference sequence). The ends lost 4 bases at V and 0 bases at J; junction bases unmatched: 6. The CDR3 is 15 residues long. In DNA, the CDR3 is TGTGCCAGCAGCATACGACAGGGGAACTCCTACGAGCAGTACTTC. Amino acid sequence: CASSIRQGNSYEQYF.

The table lists this clone with a count of one. The chain recombines TRBV5-1 with TRBJ1-2, with D unresolved. The CDR3 sequence is 14 residues long. The germline V and J ends were trimmed by 2 bases and 2 bases, with 10 bases remaining between them. Germline CDR1 is SGHRS and CDR2 is YFSETQ. CDR3 DNA: TGCGCCAGCAGCTTATCTACGGGAAACTATGGCTACACCTTC. Protein: CASSLSTGNYGYTF.

The chain combines TRBV7-9 with TRBJ1-4; D remains unclear. Trimming shortened V by 1 base and J by 7 bases, and 13 bases separated the two germline ends. CDR3 length equals 15 residues. CDR1 and CDR2 from the germline V gene are SEHNR and FQNEAQ (reference sequence). The CDR3 reads CASSLGVGSVEKLFF. The DNA for the CDR3 is TGTGCCAGCAGCTTAGGGGTCGGGAGCGTTGAAAAACTGTTTTTT.

The V gene is TRBV25-1, the J gene TRBJ1-6; no clear D. Trimming stripped 3 bases from V and 7 bases from J, with 10 bases between. CDR1 is MGHDK, CDR2 SYGVNS, per germline. The CDR3 contains 14 residues. The CDR3 nucleotides read TGTGCCAGCAGTGATGTCGTCCGGAATTCACCCCTCCACTTT. Residues: CASSDVVRNSPLHF.

The chain couples TRBV7-2 to TRBJ1-2; 8 bases fit TRBD1. Trimming cost V 5 bases and J 4 bases; bases outside gene matches: 6. The germline gives CDR1 SGHTA, CDR2 FQGNSA. The CDR3 runs 14 residues. CDR3: CASSLGDRLYGYTF. DNA of the CDR3: TGTGCCAGCAGCCTGGGGGACAGGCTCTATGGCTACACCTTC.

This chain connects TRBV10-3 to TRBJ1-6, with D possibly matching TRBD1 (5 bases). CDR3 size: 13 residues. Germline CDR1 and CDR2: ENHRY and SYGVKD. With 7 bases removed from V and 5 bases from J, the gap between germline ends came to 9 bases. For the CDR3, the DNA is TGTGCCATCACGACAGAGAATAATTCACCCCTCCACTTT. This gives the protein CAITTENNSPLHF.

The count of this clone is one. The genes are TRBV27 and TRBJ2-3, with D possibly matching TRBD2 (5 bases). This CDR3 is built from 16 residues. The germline V gene encodes CDR1 MNHEY and CDR2 SMNVEV (reference sequence). The V end lost 7 bases, the J end lost 2 bases, and 19 bases lay between the germline ends. Here the CDR3 DNA reads TGTGCCAGCAAAGGAGGAACGGGCCTCTTCACAGATACGCAGTATTTT. This sequence encodes CASKGGTGLFTDTQYF.

In this sample, this clone turned up a few times. The CDR3 loop is CSVESGGEVNTEAFF. CDR3 nucleotide sequence: TGCAGCGTTGAATCGGGGGGGGAAGTGAACACTGAAGCTTTCTTT. The chain carries TRBV29-1 and TRBJ1-1; perhaps TRBD1 as D (5 bases). The CDR3 length is 15 residues. Trimming removed 2 bases at V and 0 bases at J, with 13 bases between. The germline V gene has CDR1 SQVTM and CDR2 ANQGSEA.

For the CDR3, the DNA is TGTGCCAGCTCACCACGGGACAGGGGGGACTATGGCTACACCTTC. This codes for CASSPRDRGDYGYTF. This sequence joins TRBV18 and TRBJ1-2, with 11 bases matching TRBD1. Trimming removed 1 base from V and 3 bases from J; junction bases left unmatched: 1. Per the germline V gene, CDR1 is KGHSH and CDR2 is LQKENI. The CDR3 loop spans 15 amino acids.

The CDR3, as DNA: TGTGCCAGCAAACCACGTAGCTCTGGGGCCAACGTCCTGACTTTC. It specifies CASKPRSSGANVLTF. The chain recombines TRBV6-6 with TRBJ2-6; D not certain. V was cut by 7 bases and J by 0 bases, with 10 bases left in between. Per germline, CDR1 MNHNY and CDR2 SVGAGI (reference sequence). The CDR3 covers 15 residues.

The chain combines TRBV9 with TRBJ1-2; D ambiguous. The CDR3 runs to 17 residues. The germline V gene has CDR1 SGDLS and CDR2 YYNGEE. V lost 0 bases to trimming and J lost 3 bases, with 18 bases between them. The CDR3 DNA reads TGTGCCAGCAGCGTAGGGTGGGCAGACCTATCCTACTATGGCTACACCTTC. Amino acids: CASSVGWADLSYYGYTF.

The table lists this clone with a few counts. The chain is built from TRBV19 and TRBJ2-7, with 8 bases fitting TRBD1. V gave up 6 bases and J gave up 3 bases; unmatched junction bases: 7. CDR1 is LNHDA and CDR2 is SQIVND in the germline V gene (reference sequence). The CDR3 is made up of 14 amino acids. DNA of the CDR3: TGTGCCAGTAGCGCAGCTACAGGGGGCTACGAGCAGTACTTC. As protein: CASSAATGGYEQYF. Looking up the rest from reference TRBV19 and TRBJ2-7 gives the full variable domain: DGGITQSPKYLFRKEGQNVTLSCEQNLNHDAMYWYRQDPGQGLRLIYYSQIVNDFQKGDIAEGYSVSREKKESFPLTVTSAQKNPTAFYLCASSAATGGYEQYFGPGTRLTVT.

Only one count was recorded for this clone. The chain recombines TRBV29-1 with TRBJ2-7; D is uncertain. The CDR3 loop spans 13 amino acids. Germline lookup yields CDR1 SQVTM and CDR2 ANQGSEA. Trimming took off 2 bases at V and 3 bases at J, with 11 bases between the two ends. As DNA, the CDR3 is TGCAGCGTTGAACCCGACTGGGACTACGAGCAGTACTTC. As protein: CSVEPDWDYEQYF.

The CDR3 coding sequence is TGTGCCAGCAGCTTGTCACAGAACACTGAAGCTTTCTTT. It translates to CASSLSQNTEAFF. The chain joins TRBV5-4 to TRBJ1-1; D unresolved. The CDR3 contains 13 residues. V lost 1 base and J lost 1, with 5 bases in between. Germline V gene sequence: CDR1 SGHNT, CDR2 YYREEE (reference sequence). The variable domain in full, with the rest retrieved from reference TRBV5-4 and TRBJ1-1, is ETGVTQSPTHLIKTRGQQVTLRCSSQSGHNTVSWYQQALGQGPQFIFQYYREEENGRGNFPPRFSGLQFPNYSSELNVNALELDDSALYLCASSLSQNTEAFFGQGTRLTVV.

This clone was recorded only once. V is TRBV6-6 and J is TRBJ2-3; tentative D call: TRBD2 (5 bases). The CDR3 consists of 13 residues. Trimming left V 6 bases short and J 6 bases short, with 13 bases between. The germline V gene encodes CDR1 MNHNY and CDR2 SVGAGI (reference sequence). CDR3 sequence (DNA): TGTGCCAGCAGCCCAGACTACGTCGATACGCAGTATTTT. Encoded protein: CASSPDYVDTQYF.

CDR3 protein: CAWRVTPGYGYTF. As DNA, the CDR3 is TGTGCCTGGAGGGTTACCCCCGGCTATGGCTACACCTTC. V is TRBV30 and J is TRBJ1-2; D remains unclear. Germline values: CDR1 GTSNPN, CDR2 SVGIG (reference sequence). This CDR3 is 13 amino acids long. Trimming took 3 bases from V and 4 from J, leaving 12 bases between them.

V usage is TRBV4-3 and J usage is TRBJ1-2; D ambiguous. The V gene lost 3 bases and the J gene lost 3 bases, with 20 bases spanning the gap. CDR3 size: 17 residues. Germline V CDR1 and CDR2: LGHNA, YSLEER. The CDR3 reads CASSQAGWRGVDYGYTF. In DNA form, the CDR3 reads TGCGCCAGCAGCCAGGCGGGGTGGCGGGGAGTAGACTATGGCTACACCTTC.

This rearrangement joins TRBV7-2 to TRBJ2-7; 11 positions agree with TRBD1. V shed 2 bases and J 4 bases; nucleotides not matched to a gene: 7. The germline gives CDR1 SGHTA, CDR2 FQGNSA. CDR3 length equals 16 residues. CDR3 nucleotides: TGTGCCAGCAGCTTAAAGCTAGGGACAGGGGGTTACGAGCAGTACTTC. Encoded protein: CASSLKLGTGGYEQYF.

This chain uses TRBV18 with TRBJ2-5, with 7 bases fitting TRBD1. The germline gives CDR1 KGHSH, CDR2 LQKENI. CDR3 length equals 14 residues. Germline trimming cut 3 bases from V and 2 bases from J; bases unmatched to any gene: 3. The chain's CDR3 is CASSPADRQETQYF. Here the CDR3 DNA reads TGTGCCAGCTCACCCGCGGACAGGCAAGAGACCCAGTACTTC.

V usage is TRBV10-3 and J usage is TRBJ2-5; D not certain. Germline V lookup: CDR1 ENHRY, CDR2 SYGVKD. V dropped 7 bases and J dropped 1 base, with 10 bases sitting between them. CDR3 length equals 13 residues. The CDR3 loop reads CAINRAPQETQYF. In DNA form, the CDR3 reads TGTGCCATCAATCGGGCCCCCCAAGAGACCCAGTACTTC.

V usage is TRBV7-6 and J usage is TRBJ2-5, with 9 bases that match TRBD1. Germline V gene data show CDR1 as SGHVS and CDR2 as FNYEAQ. The CDR3 loop spans 16 amino acids. V lost 5 bases, J lost 7 bases, and 14 bases stayed unmatched. For the CDR3, the DNA is TGTGCCAGCAGCCCGCAGACAGGGGGAACGCCTTTGACCCAGTACTTC. Translated, it gives CASSPQTGGTPLTQYF.

This sequence joins TRBV7-2 and TRBJ1-6, with unresolved D. Trimming shortened V by 1 base and J by 0 bases, and 7 bases separated the two germline ends. The CDR3 extends over 16 amino acids. CDR1 is SGHTA, CDR2 FQGNSA, per germline. Here the CDR3 reads CASSLGESSYNSPLHF. DNA for the CDR3: TGTGCCAGCAGCTTAGGAGAGAGCTCCTATAATTCACCCCTCCACTTT.

V gene TRBV28 combines with J gene TRBJ1-6; TRBD1 might be the D (5 bases). The CDR3 contains 14 residues. Germline V gene data show CDR1 as MDHEN and CDR2 as SYDVKM. V lost 2 bases and J 9 bases, leaving 11 bases between the germline ends. This chain's CDR3 is CASSLSQGGSPLHF. The CDR3 DNA reads TGTGCCAGCAGTTTAAGTCAGGGAGGTTCACCCCTCCACTTT.

The V and J genes are TRBV11-3 and TRBJ1-1; 7 bases align to TRBD1. Germline V gene sequence: CDR1 SGHNT, CDR2 YENEEA. After removal of 3 bases from V and 3 bases from J, the junction contained 4 bases not matched to a gene. This CDR3 contains 14 residues. The CDR3 reads CASSFSTGDTEAFF. The CDR3 DNA follows: TGTGCCAGCAGCTTCTCAACAGGGGACACTGAAGCTTTCTTT.

Here the CDR3 DNA reads TGTGCCAGTAGTATCCGAGGCGAAACTGAAGCTTTCTTT. This codes for CASSIRGETEAFF. The chain uses TRBV19 and TRBJ1-1; D uncertain. CDR1 and CDR2 (germline): LNHDA, SQIVND (reference sequence). The CDR3 consists of 13 residues. With 3 bases removed from V and 5 bases from J, the gap between germline ends came to 10 bases.